This TCR beta chain was documented in a study of cytomegalovirus exposure and HLA in healthy donors (dated by TCRdb to the late 2010s). About the investigation overall: An earlier analysis of several hundred of the donors reported about 290 Gb of sequence data and around 120 million unique TCR beta sequences from 150 million to 200 million T cells. Among about 410 genotyped donors of the cohort, an average of roughly 230,000 unique TCR beta nucleotide sequences was sequenced per donor, of which about 19% were non-productive. Besides the first cohort of 550 to 750 subjects, a separate validation cohort made up of 120 or so different subjects was used. Roughly 5 DR-DQ haplotypes were handled as single units for association and clustering, since linkage in the cohort was strong. Donor age, sex, ethnicity and CMV serostatus were compiled alongside the repertoire data. A later analysis re-analyzed previously published TCR beta repertoires from several hundred donors and added high-resolution HLA genotyping to study TCR occurrence patterns. In an earlier analysis of more than 550 of the donors, high-throughput TCR beta sequencing was used to judge whether each TCR beta V gene segment behaved as functional or pseudogenic. Among the roughly 400 genotyped donors, approximately 82% belonged to the genetic ancestry cluster associated with self-reported Caucasian donors. The study aimed to test whether signatures of past pathogen exposure could be identified by cataloging public T cell receptors. An early release covering some 640 HLA-typed donors comprised approximately 290 gigabases of sequencing data and tens of millions of unique TCR sequences. A later genetic analysis took genome-wide SNP genotypes for 398 of the 666 donors and used that subset as a discovery cohort. The T cell repertoires of some 700 subjects were profiled by immunosequencing and related to cytomegalovirus serostatus. HLA typing covered class I and class II loci at four-digit resolution. Every discovery cohort repertoire had been produced on one sequencing platform. Typing coverage differed by locus: A, B, C, DRB1 and DQB1 were typed in roughly 629-630 donors, DQA1 in 500 to 550, DPA1 in around 580, and DPB1 in just under 490. To predict cytomegalovirus infection status, the study brought together high-throughput TCR immunosequencing, statistical association of individual TCRs with disease status, and machine learning. The later analysis used no new phenotypic data to find candidate immune exposures, relying instead on TCR beta sequences and their occurrence across donors.

The CDR3 contains 15 residues, cysteine and phenylalanine counted. Only CDR3 DNA remains: 45 bases, in frame from the first base. CDR1 and CDR2, looked up from the germline V gene, are MNHEY and SVGAGI. Trimming takes 5 bases off V and 6 bases off J; junction bases not matched to a gene: 6. The investigation overall reported the following: Correlated functional status among segregating V segments might be attributable to linkage disequilibrium, but an unknown experimental factor could not be ruled out. The classifier was reported to diagnose cytomegalovirus status with high specificity and sensitivity in both the original cohort and the validation cohort. A later genetic analysis reported fewer N-insertions in productive TCRs among donors in an Asian-associated ancestry cluster than the roughly 670-donor mean. According to the authors, the approach could potentially be generalized to other disease states and immunological phenotypes. The study gave a list of roughly 150 TCR beta chains associated with cytomegalovirus. In a later analysis, HLA-associated TCR beta chains were found to be more clonally expanded and to have lower generation probabilities than equally common non-associated chains. Assigning TCR associations to individual alleles was difficult when HLA alleles, especially DR and DQ, strongly co-occurred. Because counts were too low, 15 to 20 rarely observed V segments, including chromosome 9 orphons, were left out of the earlier analysis of 500 to 750 of the donors. Because the 87-base-pair reads could not distinguish some IMGT-functional V segments, including TRBV6-2 and TRBV6-3, those segments were excluded. The only immune exposure information available for the cohort was CMV serostatus. Most TCR sequences were observed very rarely across donors, whereas some public TCRs were present in many individuals. A later genetic analysis associated a missense DCLRE1C variant with V-gene and J-gene trimming of TCR beta chains, and an independent cohort replicated the association. Three of the identified cytomegalovirus-associated TCR beta chains were confirmed in vitro to be specific for cytomegalovirus antigens. In a later analysis, most CMV-associated TCR beta chains were found to appear HLA-restricted, with HLA associations seemingly driven largely by CMV exposure. A further reported finding was that TCR beta sequences accurately predicted the HLA-A and HLA-B alleles for most subjects in the first cohort. A later analysis found that TCR association rates varied across HLA loci, with DRB1 alleles showing the most associated TCRs and HLA-C alleles the fewest. A group of highly shared sequence variants was considered likely to be a technical artifact of the sequencing pipeline. An earlier analysis of around 500 of the donors showed that most TCR beta V segments appeared in productive rearrangements either about 87% or about 30% of the time, which broadly matched IMGT annotations. Sequencing depth was assumed to be roughly uniform across donors in the presence/absence analyses, though that assumption may not hold. At a false discovery rate of 0.05, a later analysis linked around 15,000 TCR beta sequences to specific HLA alleles. Only TCR beta chains were sequenced in this cohort, and the absence of alpha or paired-chain data limited detectable features. In a later analysis, several top co-occurrence clusters were reported to appear linked to parvovirus B19, influenza, CMV and Epstein-Barr virus. Because HLA typing was unavailable for some donors at each locus, only the typed subset was used in association tests.

In total, roughly 710 healthy bone marrow donors made up the cohort. At the time of sampling, every cohort member was nominally healthy, though immune exposures that went unrecorded were likely present. The donor tested CMV seropositive, placing the donor among the roughly 300 seropositive members of the cohort. A peripheral blood sample was collected from each donor, and TCR beta sequencing was performed on peripheral blood mononuclear cells. The Qiagen DNeasy Blood Extraction Kit was used to extract genomic DNA from the blood cell samples. The protocol used for the library was the immunoSEQ multiplex PCR assay. A mixture of 60 forward primers for TCR Vbeta segments and 13 reverse primers for TCR Jbeta segments was used in the multiplex PCR. The CDR3 region of rearranged TCR beta genes was amplified from genomic DNA by a multiplex PCR assay. Amplified TCR beta libraries were sequenced as 87-base-pair reads on the Illumina HiSeq System. In the authors' own workflow: In a later analysis, some 80 million unique TCR beta chains were counted across the 690 or so repertoires, and approximately 11 million of these chains were shared by at least two donors. A nearest-neighbor algorithm error-corrected the raw reads and collapsed the reads into unique sequences, merging closely related sequences to remove PCR and sequencing errors. V, D and J gene segments were assigned by aligning CDR3 sequences to IMGT reference sequences. Each retained sequence needed at least a six-nucleotide match to both a V gene segment and a J gene segment. Rearrangements were classified as productive when the CDR3 lacked stop codons and remained in frame with V and J, and all other rearrangements were classified as non-productive. Following IMGT convention, CDR3 was defined as the stretch from the second conserved V-encoded cysteine up to the conserved J-encoded phenylalanine. The earlier analysis of 500 to 650 of the donors excluded any sequence lacking an unambiguous match to a single V gene segment. In an earlier analysis of roughly 500 of the donors, V segments were called functional above 56.7% productive rearrangements and were called segregating when the between-donor standard deviation exceeded 5%. To diagnose cytomegalovirus status from the catalog of TCR beta chain sequences, a statistical classification framework was built. V and J gene assignment, in a later analysis, came from comparing TCR nucleotide sequences with IMGT/GENE-DB human TR gene sequences. Using the TCRdist pipeline, a later analysis assigned CDR3 sequences along with most-parsimonious VDJ recombination scenarios. In a later analysis, each TCR beta chain was defined by its CDR3 amino acid sequence together with its V-gene family, and reads without a unique V-gene family were excluded. To address suspected cross-contamination and a sequencing artifact, a later analysis removed a few hundred highly shared, low-generation-probability nucleotide sequences. In a later analysis, a clonal expansion index for each public chain was calculated from normalized within-repertoire ranks of inferred template counts. A later analysis computed generation probabilities with a VDJ recombination model fitted to out-of-frame rearrangements, and checked the results against IGoR. In a later analysis, hypergeometric tests were used to score TCR-TCR, TCR-HLA and TCR-CMV co-occurrence, with a repertoire-size bias correction applied to TCR pairs. False discovery rates were estimated in a later analysis by permuting HLA or CMV assignments 20 times. In a later analysis, co-occurring TCRs were grouped using DBSCAN, and TCRdist sequence similarity was added for clustering within HLA-allele-positive subsets. Repertoires with fewer than 30,000 or more than 120,000 public chains, plus five repertoires with anomalous nucleotide sharing, were excluded from co-occurrence clustering. Sourced from immuneACCESS, this table was stored by TCRdb with only in-frame sequences that have V and J called. A share of the clones is absent; for the studies checked, an unresolved V gene accounts for under half, and the remainder has no known explanation. The D gene and trimming were derived from the DNA, and the V and J assignments and clone size from that table. Across this sample there are more than 50,000 clones, with roughly 70% seen only once. The ten largest clones represent roughly 23% of the sample.

Regarding this clone: Its binding antigen is unknown. No much larger clone is present one base from it, and per-base qualities are unavailable.

The TCR sequence derives from a man over 45 in good health and CMV-seropositive. The sequenced material came from PBMCs. This receptor chain uses TRBV6-5 and TRBJ1-4, and 10 junctional nucleotides match TRBD1. DNA sequence: TGTGCCAGCAGTCACCCAGGGACAGGGGATGAAAAACTGTTTTTT. The translation is CASSHPGTGDEKLFF.